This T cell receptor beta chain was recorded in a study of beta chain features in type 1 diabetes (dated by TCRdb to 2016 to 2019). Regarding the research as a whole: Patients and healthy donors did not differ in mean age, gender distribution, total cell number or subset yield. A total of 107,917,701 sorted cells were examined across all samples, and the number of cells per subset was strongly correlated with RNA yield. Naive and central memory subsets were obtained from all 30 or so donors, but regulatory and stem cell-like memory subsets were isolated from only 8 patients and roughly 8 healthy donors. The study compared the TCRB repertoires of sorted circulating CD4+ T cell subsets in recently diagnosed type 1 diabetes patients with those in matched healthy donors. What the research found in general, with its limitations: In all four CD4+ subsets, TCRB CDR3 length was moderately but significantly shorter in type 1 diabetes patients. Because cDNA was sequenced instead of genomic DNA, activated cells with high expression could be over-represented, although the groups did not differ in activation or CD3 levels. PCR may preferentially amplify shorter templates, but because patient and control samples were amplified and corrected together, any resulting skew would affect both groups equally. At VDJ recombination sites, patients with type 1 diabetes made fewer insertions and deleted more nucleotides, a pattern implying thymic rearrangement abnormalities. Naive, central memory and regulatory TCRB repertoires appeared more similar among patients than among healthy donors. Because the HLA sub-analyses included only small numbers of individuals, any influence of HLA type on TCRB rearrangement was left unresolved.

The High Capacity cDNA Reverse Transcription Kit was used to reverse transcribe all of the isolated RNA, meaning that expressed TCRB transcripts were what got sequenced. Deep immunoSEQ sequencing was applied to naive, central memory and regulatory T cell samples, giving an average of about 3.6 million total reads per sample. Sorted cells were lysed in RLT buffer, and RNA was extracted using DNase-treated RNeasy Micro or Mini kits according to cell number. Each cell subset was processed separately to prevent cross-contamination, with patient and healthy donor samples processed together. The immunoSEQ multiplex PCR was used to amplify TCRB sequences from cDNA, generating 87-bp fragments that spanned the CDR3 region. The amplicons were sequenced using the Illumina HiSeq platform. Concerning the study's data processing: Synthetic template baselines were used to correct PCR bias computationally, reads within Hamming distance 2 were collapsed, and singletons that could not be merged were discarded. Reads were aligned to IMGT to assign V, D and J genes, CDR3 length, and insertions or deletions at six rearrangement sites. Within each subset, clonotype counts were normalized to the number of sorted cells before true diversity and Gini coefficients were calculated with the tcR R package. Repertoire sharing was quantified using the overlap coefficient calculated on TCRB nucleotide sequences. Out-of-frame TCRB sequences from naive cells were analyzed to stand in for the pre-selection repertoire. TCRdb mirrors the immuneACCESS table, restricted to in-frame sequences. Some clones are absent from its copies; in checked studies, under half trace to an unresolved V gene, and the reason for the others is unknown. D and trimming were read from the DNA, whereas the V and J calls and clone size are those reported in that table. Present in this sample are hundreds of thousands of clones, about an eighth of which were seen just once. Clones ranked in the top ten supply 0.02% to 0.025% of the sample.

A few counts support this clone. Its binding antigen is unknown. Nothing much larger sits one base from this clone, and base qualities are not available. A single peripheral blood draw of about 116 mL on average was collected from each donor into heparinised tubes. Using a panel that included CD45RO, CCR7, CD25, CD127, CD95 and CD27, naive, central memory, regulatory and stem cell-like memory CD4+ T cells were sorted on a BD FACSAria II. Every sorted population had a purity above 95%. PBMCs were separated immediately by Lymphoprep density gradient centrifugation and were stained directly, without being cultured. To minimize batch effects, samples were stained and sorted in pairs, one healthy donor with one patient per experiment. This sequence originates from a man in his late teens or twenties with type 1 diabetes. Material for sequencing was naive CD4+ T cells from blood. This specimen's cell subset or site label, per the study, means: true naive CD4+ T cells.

The DNA sequence follows: TGTGCCAGCAGCGTAGACTACAATGAGCAGTTCTTC. The translation is CASSVDYNEQFF. The chain is encoded by TRBV9 joined to TRBJ2-1; a confident D gene designation cannot be given. A distance of 1 base separates the germline ends of V and J, which lose 0 bases and 3 bases respectively. Its CDR3 holds 12 amino acids, cysteine through phenylalanine. The retained sequence is limited to the CDR3, 36 bases, with the frame set at the first base. Taken from the germline V gene, the CDR1 and CDR2 loops are SGDLS and YYNGEE.